This entry is about one T cell receptor (beta chain). Study members were between roughly 18 and 89 years old and lived in 20 to 25 US regions. Clinical histories supplied by participants themselves formed the basis of cohort assignment. The source of the sample is a study of blood T cell repertoires in COVID-19. Across the whole study: PBMCs, B-cell-depleted T cells, or T cells were the source of the cDNA or gDNA that made up the material.

How the authors handled the data: Reference gene primer amplification in the assay estimated nucleated cell counts. The table came from immunoSEQ multiplex PCR; TCRdb's copy has only in-frame clones and leaves some out. That table is the source of V, J and clone size, and D and trimming were worked out from the DNA. This sample has 150,000 to 200,000 clones; approximately 78% occur once, and the top ten carry around 15%. Trimming at V came to 2 bases and at J to 6 bases, leaving 7 bases not matched to a gene. The CDR3 contains 15 residues. The germline V gene encodes CDR1 SGHRS and CDR2 YFSETQ. The specimen was PBMCs or T cells enriched from blood (not recorded which). This TCR derives from a woman aged 45-65 years who had recovered from COVID-19. The V call is TRBV5-1, the J call TRBJ2-1; 8 bases are shared with TRBD2. DNA of the CDR3: TGCGCCAGCAGCTTAGGGGACACTAGCGGCAATGAGCAGTTCTTC. This sequence encodes CASSLGDTSGNEQFF.